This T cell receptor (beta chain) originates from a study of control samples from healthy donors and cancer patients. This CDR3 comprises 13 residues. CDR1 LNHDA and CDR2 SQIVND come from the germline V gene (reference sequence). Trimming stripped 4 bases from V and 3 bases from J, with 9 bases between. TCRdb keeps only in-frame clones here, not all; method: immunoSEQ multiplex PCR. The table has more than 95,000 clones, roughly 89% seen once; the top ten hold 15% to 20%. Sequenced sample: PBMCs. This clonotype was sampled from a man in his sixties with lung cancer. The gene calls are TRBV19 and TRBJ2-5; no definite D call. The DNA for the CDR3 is TGTGCCAGTAGTAGGGCAGCAGAAGAGACCCAGTACTTC. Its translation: CASSRAAEETQYF.